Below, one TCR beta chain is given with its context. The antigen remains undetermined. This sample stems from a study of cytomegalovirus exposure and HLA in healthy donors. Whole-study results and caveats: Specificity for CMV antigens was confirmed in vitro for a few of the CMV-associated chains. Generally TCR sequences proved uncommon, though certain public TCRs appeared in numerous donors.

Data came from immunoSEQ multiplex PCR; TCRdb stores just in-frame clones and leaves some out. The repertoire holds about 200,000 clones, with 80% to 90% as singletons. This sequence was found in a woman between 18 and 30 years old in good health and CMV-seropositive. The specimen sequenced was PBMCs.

CDR3 loop: CASTLRGYGNQPQHF. In nucleotides, the CDR3 is TGTGCCAGCACTCTCAGGGGCTATGGCAATCAGCCCCAGCATTTT. The chain links TRBV28 to TRBJ1-5; tentative D call: TRBD1 (6 bases). The CDR3 spans 15 residues. V was clipped by 7 bases and J by 2 bases, with 15 bases between them. Germline V lookup: CDR1 MDHEN, CDR2 SYDVKM. Combining the CDR3 with reference TRBV28 and TRBJ1-5 gives the whole variable domain DVKVTQSSRYLVKRTGEKVFLECVQDMDHENMFWYRQDPGLGLRLIYFSYDVKMKEKGDIPEGYSVSREKKERFSLILESASTNQTSMYLCASTLRGYGNQPQHFGDGTRLSIL.